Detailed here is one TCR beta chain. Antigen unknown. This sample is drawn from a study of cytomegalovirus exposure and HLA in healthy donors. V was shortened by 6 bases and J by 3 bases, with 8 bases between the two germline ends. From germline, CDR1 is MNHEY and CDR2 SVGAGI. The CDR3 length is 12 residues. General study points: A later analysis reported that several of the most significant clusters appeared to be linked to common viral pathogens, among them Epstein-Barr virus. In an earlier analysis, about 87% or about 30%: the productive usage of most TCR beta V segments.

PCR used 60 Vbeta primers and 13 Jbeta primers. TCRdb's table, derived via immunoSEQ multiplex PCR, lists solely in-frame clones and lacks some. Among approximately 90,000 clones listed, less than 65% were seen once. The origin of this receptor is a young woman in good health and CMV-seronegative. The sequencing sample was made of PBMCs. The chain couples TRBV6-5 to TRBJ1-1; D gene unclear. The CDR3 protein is CASSPRDTEAFF. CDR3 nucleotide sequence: TGTGCCAGCAGCCCCCGGGACACTGAAGCTTTCTTT.